This is a list of T cell receptor beta chains from one sample in a study of blood T cell repertoires in COVID-19. Clones were sequenced by immunoSEQ multiplex PCR, and TCRdb holds only the in-frame ones, with some missing. Of about 320,000 clones detected, roughly 87% appear once; the ten largest clones hold approximately 9%. The sequenced sample consisted of PBMCs or T cells enriched from blood (not recorded which). These receptor sequences come from a woman aged 18 to 35 who had recovered from COVID-19. Each CDR3 is given with its conserved first and last residue. D genes are given only for firm matches. Not all rows give a size; the values are once, few, many and, for expanded clones, a class.

clone size	J gene	V gene	D gene	CDR3 protein	CDR3 DNA
.	TRBJ1-1	TRBV5-8	.	CASSFPQASFQNTEAFF	TGTGCCAGCAGCTTTCCACAGGCCTCCTTCCAAAACACTGAAGCTTTCTTT
.	TRBJ2-2	TRBV24-1	TRBD2	CATSEAGGYGELFF	TGTGCCACCAGTGAGGCGGGGGGCTACGGGGAGCTGTTTTTT
once	TRBJ2-2	TRBV7-6	.	CASSLAGLTNTGELFF	TGTGCCAGCAGCTTGGCGGGACTTACGAACACCGGGGAGCTGTTTTTT
.	TRBJ1-5	TRBV11-2	.	CASSYGGGNQPQHF	TGTGCCAGCAGCTATGGGGGGGGCAATCAGCCCCAGCATTTT
.	TRBJ2-1	TRBV21-1	.	CASSNHSAGGYNEQFF	TGTGCCAGCAGCAATCACTCAGCGGGAGGGTACAATGAGCAGTTCTTC
.	TRBJ2-5	TRBV15	TRBD2	CATSERGGPETQYF	TGTGCCACCAGCGAGCGGGGGGGCCCAGAGACCCAGTACTTC
.	TRBJ1-2	TRBV2	TRBD1	CARAGTENYGYTF	TGTGCCAGAGCCGGGACAGAAAACTATGGCTACACCTTC
.	TRBJ2-1	TRBV19	.	CASSIETGYNEQFF	TGTGCCAGTAGTATAGAAACAGGATACAATGAGCAGTTCTTC
.	TRBJ2-1	TRBV9	TRBD2	CASSVEAGVYNEQFF	TGTGCCAGCAGCGTAGAGGCGGGAGTCTACAATGAGCAGTTCTTC
.	TRBJ2-3	TRBV7-8	.	CASSLVRAASTDTQYF	TGTGCCAGCAGCTTAGTTCGAGCGGCTAGCACAGATACGCAGTATTTT
.	TRBJ2-7	TRBV27	TRBD1	CASSFDRGYEQYF	TGTGCCAGCAGTTTCGACAGGGGCTACGAGCAGTACTTC
few	TRBJ1-5	TRBV7-8	.	CASSAWRGSNQPQHF	TGTGCCAGCAGCGCATGGCGGGGAAGCAATCAGCCCCAGCATTTT
.	TRBJ2-7	TRBV28	.	CASSPPYYEQYF	TGTGCCAGCAGTCCCCCTTACTACGAGCAGTACTTC
.	TRBJ1-2	TRBV7-6	TRBD1	CASSFRDRGPYGYTF	TGTGCCAGCAGCTTCCGGGACAGGGGACCTTATGGCTACACCTTC
.	TRBJ1-4	TRBV19	.	CASSPTATNEKLFF	TGTGCCAGTAGTCCAACAGCAACTAATGAAAAACTGTTTTTT
.	TRBJ1-5	TRBV7-9	TRBD1	CASSSPGTGEIQPQHF	TGTGCCAGCAGCTCGCCTGGGACAGGAGAGATACAGCCCCAGCATTTT
once	TRBJ2-1	TRBV12-3/TRBV12-4	TRBD1	CASSLTGEHEQFF	TGTGCCAGCAGTTTGACAGGGGAACATGAGCAGTTCTTC
.	TRBJ2-7	TRBV5-1	TRBD1	CASSPSEGASYEQYF	TGCGCCAGCAGCCCCAGTGAGGGGGCATCCTACGAGCAGTACTTC
.	TRBJ2-5	TRBV6-5	TRBD1	CASRRAGGAETQYF	TGTGCCAGCAGGCGAGCAGGGGGCGCCGAGACCCAGTACTTC
.	TRBJ2-5	TRBV2	.	CASSLGHNLETQYF	TGTGCCAGCAGTCTGGGACATAATCTAGAGACCCAGTACTTC
few	TRBJ2-3	TRBV5-1	TRBD2	CASSLRGLAGADTQYF	TGCGCCAGCAGCTTGAGGGGACTAGCGGGCGCAGATACGCAGTATTTT
.	TRBJ1-1	TRBV28	.	CATLTVLNTEAFF	TGTGCCACCTTAACAGTCCTGAACACTGAAGCTTTCTTT
few	TRBJ2-3	TRBV7-3	TRBD2	CASSEATSGSPDTQYF	TGTGCCAGCAGCGAGGCGACTAGCGGGAGTCCAGATACGCAGTATTTT
.	TRBJ2-6	TRBV29-1	.	CSVGEGWDTLSSGANVLTF	TGCAGCGTCGGAGAGGGTTGGGACACCCTATCCTCTGGGGCCAACGTCCTGACTTTC
once	TRBJ1-5	TRBV2	.	CASSERGQPQHF	TGTGCCAGCAGTGAACGGGGTCAGCCCCAGCATTTT
.	TRBJ1-5	TRBV27	TRBD1	CASSSGVGQRNQPQHF	TGTGCCAGCAGTTCAGGGGTGGGACAGCGAAATCAGCCCCAGCATTTT
.	TRBJ2-1	TRBV7-9	TRBD2	CASSYPVVAGSNEQFF	TGTGCCAGCAGCTACCCCGTAGTAGCGGGGTCCAATGAGCAGTTCTTC
.	TRBJ1-1	TRBV4-2	TRBD1	CASSTQAQGATEAFF	TGTGCCAGCAGCACTCAAGCCCAGGGGGCGACTGAAGCTTTCTTT
.	TRBJ2-7	TRBV7-2	TRBD1	CASSQGAFYEQYF	TGTGCCAGCAGTCAGGGGGCCTTTTACGAGCAGTACTTC
.	TRBJ1-4	TRBV7-4	.	CASRSGLGSANEKLFF	TGTGCCAGCCGCTCGGGGTTAGGTTCAGCTAATGAAAAACTGTTTTTT
few	TRBJ2-7	TRBV18	.	CASSPTADYEQYF	TGTGCCAGCTCACCCACAGCAGATTACGAGCAGTACTTC
.	TRBJ1-1	TRBV27	.	CASSLGPGLTEAFF	TGTGCCAGCAGTTTGGGGCCAGGGCTTACTGAAGCTTTCTTT
few	TRBJ2-7	TRBV28	.	CASSSRPSYEQYF	TGTGCCAGCAGTTCTAGGCCCTCCTACGAGCAGTACTTC
.	TRBJ1-1	TRBV7-3	.	CASSLGQGTEAFF	TGTGCCAGCAGCCTGGGGCAGGGCACTGAAGCTTTCTTT
.	TRBJ2-7	TRBV9	.	CASPISETYEQYF	TGTGCCAGTCCGATTAGCGAAACCTACGAGCAGTACTTC
.	TRBJ2-4	TRBV5-6	.	CASSLGANTFQYF	TGTGCCAGCAGCTTGGGAGCTAATACTTTTCAGTACTTC
.	TRBJ2-5	TRBV25-1	.	CASSIGETQYF	TGTGCCAGCAGCATCGGGGAGACCCAGTACTTC
.	TRBJ1-6	TRBV9	.	CASSVATDSPLHF	TGTGCCAGCAGCGTAGCTACCGATTCACCCCTCCACTTT
.	TRBJ2-1	TRBV7-9	TRBD2	CASAGESGRGNEQFF	TGTGCCAGCGCGGGGGAGTCGGGGAGAGGGAATGAGCAGTTCTTC
.	TRBJ2-7	TRBV7-9	.	CASSLALGQRTPSYEQYF	TGTGCCAGCAGCTTAGCGCTTGGACAACGGACCCCCTCCTACGAGCAGTACTTC
.	TRBJ1-1	TRBV6-2/TRBV6-3	.	CASSPHGVAKAEAFF	TGTGCCAGCAGTCCCCATGGAGTTGCGAAGGCTGAAGCTTTCTTT